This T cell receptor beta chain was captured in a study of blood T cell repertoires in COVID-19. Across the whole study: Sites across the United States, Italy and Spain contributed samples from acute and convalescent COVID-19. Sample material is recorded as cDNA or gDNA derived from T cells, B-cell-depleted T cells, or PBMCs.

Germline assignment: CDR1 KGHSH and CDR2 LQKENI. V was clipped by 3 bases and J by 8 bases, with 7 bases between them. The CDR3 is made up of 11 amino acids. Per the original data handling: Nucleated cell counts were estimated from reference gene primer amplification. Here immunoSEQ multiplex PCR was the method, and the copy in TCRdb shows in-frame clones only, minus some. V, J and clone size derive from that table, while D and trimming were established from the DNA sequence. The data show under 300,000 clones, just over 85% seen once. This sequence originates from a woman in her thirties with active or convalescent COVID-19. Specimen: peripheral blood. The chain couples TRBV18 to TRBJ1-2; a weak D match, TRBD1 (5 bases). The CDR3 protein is CASSPGGGYTF. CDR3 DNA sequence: TGTGCCAGCTCACCGGGGGGAGGCTACACCTTC.